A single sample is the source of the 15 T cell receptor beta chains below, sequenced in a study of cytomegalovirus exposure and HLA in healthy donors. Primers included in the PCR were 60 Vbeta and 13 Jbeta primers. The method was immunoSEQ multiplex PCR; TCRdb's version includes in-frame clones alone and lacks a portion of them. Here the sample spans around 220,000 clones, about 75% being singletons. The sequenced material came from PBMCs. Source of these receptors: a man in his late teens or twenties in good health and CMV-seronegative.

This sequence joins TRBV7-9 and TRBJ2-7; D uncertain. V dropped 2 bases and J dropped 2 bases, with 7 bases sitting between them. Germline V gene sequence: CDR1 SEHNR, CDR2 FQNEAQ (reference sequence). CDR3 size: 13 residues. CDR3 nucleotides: TGTGCCAGCAGCTTATTACCTACCTACGAGCAGTACTTC. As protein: CASSLLPTYEQYF.

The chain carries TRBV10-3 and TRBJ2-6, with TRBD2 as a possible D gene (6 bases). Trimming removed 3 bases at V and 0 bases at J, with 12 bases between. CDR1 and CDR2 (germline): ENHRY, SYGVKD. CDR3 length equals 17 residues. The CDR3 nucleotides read TGTGCCATCAGTGACACCGGGAGTCCCTCTGGGGCCAACGTCCTGACTTTC. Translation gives CAISDTGSPSGANVLTF.

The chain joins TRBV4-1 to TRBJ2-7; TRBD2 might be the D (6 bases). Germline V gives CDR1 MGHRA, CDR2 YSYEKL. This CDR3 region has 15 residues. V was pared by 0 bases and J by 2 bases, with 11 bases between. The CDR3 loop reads CASSQDVAATYEQYF. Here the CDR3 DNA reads TGCGCCAGCAGCCAAGATGTAGCGGCAACCTACGAGCAGTACTTC.

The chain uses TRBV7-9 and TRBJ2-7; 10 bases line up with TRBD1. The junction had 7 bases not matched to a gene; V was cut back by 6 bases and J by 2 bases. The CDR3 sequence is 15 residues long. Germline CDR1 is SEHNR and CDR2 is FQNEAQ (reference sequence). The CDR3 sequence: CASSLLGTGAYEQYF. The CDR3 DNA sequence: TGTGCCAGCAGTTTACTTGGGACAGGGGCCTACGAGCAGTACTTC.

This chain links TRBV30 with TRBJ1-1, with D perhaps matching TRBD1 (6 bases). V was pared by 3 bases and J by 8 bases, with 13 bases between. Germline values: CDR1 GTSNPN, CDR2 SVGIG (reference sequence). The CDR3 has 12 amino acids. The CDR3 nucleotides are TGTGCCTGGAGGCAATACAGGGACGAAGCTTTCTTT. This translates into CAWRQYRDEAFF. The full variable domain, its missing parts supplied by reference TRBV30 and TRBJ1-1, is SQTIHQWPATLVQPVGSPLSLECTVEGTSNPNLYWYRQAAGRGLQLLFYSVGIGQISSEVPQNLSASRPQDRQFILSSKKLLLSDSGFYLCAWRQYRDEAFFGQGTRLTVV.

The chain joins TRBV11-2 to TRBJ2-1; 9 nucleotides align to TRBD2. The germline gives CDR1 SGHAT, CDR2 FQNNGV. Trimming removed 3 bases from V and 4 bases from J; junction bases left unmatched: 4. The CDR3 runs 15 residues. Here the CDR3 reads CASSLTSGAYNEQFF. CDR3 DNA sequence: TGTGCCAGCAGCTTGACTAGCGGAGCTTACAATGAGCAGTTCTTC.

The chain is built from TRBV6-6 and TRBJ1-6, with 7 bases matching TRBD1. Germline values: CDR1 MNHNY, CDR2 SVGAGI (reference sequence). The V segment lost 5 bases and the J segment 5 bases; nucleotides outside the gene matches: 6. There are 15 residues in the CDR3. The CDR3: CASSRGQANNSPLHF. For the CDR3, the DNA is TGTGCCAGCAGTCGAGGACAGGCCAATAATTCACCCCTCCACTTT.

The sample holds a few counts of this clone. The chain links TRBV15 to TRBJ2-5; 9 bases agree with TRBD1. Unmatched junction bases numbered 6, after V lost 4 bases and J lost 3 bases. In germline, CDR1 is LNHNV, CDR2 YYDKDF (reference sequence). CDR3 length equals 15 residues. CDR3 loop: CATSTTRDREETQYF. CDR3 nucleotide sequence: TGTGCCACCAGCACTACTCGGGACAGGGAAGAGACCCAGTACTTC. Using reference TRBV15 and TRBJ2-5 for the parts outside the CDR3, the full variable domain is DAMVIQNPRYQVTQFGKPVTLSCSQTLNHNVMYWYQQKSSQAPKLLFHYYDKDFNNEADTPDNFQSRRPNTSFCFLDIRSPGLGDTAMYLCATSTTRDREETQYFGPGTRLLVL.

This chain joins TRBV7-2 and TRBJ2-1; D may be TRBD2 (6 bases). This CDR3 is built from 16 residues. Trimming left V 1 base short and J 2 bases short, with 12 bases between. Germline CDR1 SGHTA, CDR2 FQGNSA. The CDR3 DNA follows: TGTGCCAGCAGCTTAGAGCGGGCCATCCCCTACAATGAGCAGTTCTTC. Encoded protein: CASSLERAIPYNEQFF.

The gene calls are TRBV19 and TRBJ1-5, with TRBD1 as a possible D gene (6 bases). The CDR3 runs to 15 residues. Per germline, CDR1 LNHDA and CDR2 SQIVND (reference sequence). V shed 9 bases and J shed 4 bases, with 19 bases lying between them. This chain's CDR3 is CASQRPGHPNQPQHF. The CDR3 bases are TGTGCCAGCCAGCGCCCGGGACACCCAAATCAGCCCCAGCATTTT.

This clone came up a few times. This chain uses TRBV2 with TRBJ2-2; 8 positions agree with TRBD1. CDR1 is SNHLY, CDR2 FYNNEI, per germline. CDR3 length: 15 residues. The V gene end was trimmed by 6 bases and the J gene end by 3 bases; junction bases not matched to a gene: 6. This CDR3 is CASRYDRGHTGELFF. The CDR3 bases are TGTGCCAGCAGATACGACAGGGGACACACCGGGGAGCTGTTTTTT.

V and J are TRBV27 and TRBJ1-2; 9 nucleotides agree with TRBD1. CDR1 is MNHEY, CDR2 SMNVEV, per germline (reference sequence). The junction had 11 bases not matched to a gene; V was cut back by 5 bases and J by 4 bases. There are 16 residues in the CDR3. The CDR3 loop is CASSLTGTGISYGYTF. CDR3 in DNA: TGTGCCAGCAGTCTCACCGGGACAGGGATATCCTATGGCTACACCTTC.

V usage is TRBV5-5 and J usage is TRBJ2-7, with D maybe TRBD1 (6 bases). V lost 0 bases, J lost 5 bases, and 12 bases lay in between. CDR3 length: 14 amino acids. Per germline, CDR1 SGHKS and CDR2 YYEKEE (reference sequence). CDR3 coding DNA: TGTGCCAGCAGCTTGGATGGACAGATCCACGAGCAGTACTTC. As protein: CASSLDGQIHEQYF.

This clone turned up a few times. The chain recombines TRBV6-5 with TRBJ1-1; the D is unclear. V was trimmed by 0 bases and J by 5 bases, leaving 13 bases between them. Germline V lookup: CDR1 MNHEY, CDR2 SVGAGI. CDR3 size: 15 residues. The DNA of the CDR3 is TGTGCCAGCAGTTACTCTCCCTACACGGGGACTGAAGCTTTCTTT. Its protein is CASSYSPYTGTEAFF.

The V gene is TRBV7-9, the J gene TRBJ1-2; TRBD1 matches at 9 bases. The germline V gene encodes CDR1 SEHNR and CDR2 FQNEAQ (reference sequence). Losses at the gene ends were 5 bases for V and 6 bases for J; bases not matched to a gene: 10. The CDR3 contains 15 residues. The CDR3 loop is CASSAITGGADGYTF. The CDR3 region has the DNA TGTGCCAGCAGCGCCATCACAGGGGGCGCAGATGGCTACACCTTC.